The clone carrying this T cell receptor (beta chain) was detected only once. The data are from a study of cytomegalovirus exposure and HLA in healthy donors. The PCR used 60 Vbeta and 13 Jbeta primers. Libraries were prepared by immunoSEQ multiplex PCR; TCRdb keeps only in-frame clonotypes and omits some of them. Of 120,000 or so clones listed, more than 60% are singletons. V was pared by 5 bases and J by 0 bases, with 4 bases between. From germline, CDR1 is SEHNR and CDR2 FQNEAQ (reference sequence). This CDR3 contains 12 residues. The rearrangement joins TRBV7-9 to TRBJ1-2; unclear D gene. The receptor was derived from a woman between 35 and 50 years old in good health and CMV-seropositive. Sequencing was carried out using PBMCs. The DNA for the CDR3 is TGTGCCAGCAGCCTTGCTAACTATGGCTACACCTTC. It encodes CASSLANYGYTF. Full variable domain (remainder filled in from reference TRBV7-9 and TRBJ1-2): DTGVSQNPRHKITKRGQNVTFRCDPISEHNRLYWYRQTLGQGPEFLTYFQNEAQLEKSRLLSDRFSAERPKGSFSTLEIQRTEQGDSAMYLCASSLANYGYTFGSGTRLTVV.